This passage covers 30 T cell receptor beta chains from one sample sequenced in a study of monozygotic twins with cystic fibrosis. TCRdb's table, derived via immunoSEQ multiplex PCR, lists solely in-frame clones and lacks some. The data contain around 20,000 clones, about 89% of them singletons. The sequenced material came from blood. These receptors were taken from a girl aged 2 to 9 with cystic fibrosis.

This chain uses TRBV2 with TRBJ2-1, with TRBD2 identical over 9 bases. From germline, CDR1 is SNHLY and CDR2 FYNNEI. CDR3 size: 14 residues. With 4 bases clipped from V and 2 bases from J, the junction kept 0 bases outside the gene matches. DNA for the CDR3: TGTGCCAGCAGTGCTAGCGGGACCTACAATGAGCAGTTCTTC. It translates to CASSASGTYNEQFF.

DNA of the CDR3: TGTGCCAGCAGCCCACAGCAGGCCGGGGAGCTGTTTTTT. It translates to CASSPQQAGELFF. This chain links TRBV7-3 with TRBJ2-2; no clear D gene. Germline loops: CDR1 SGHTA, CDR2 FQGTGA. The CDR3 totals 13 residues. With 5 bases removed from V and 6 bases from J, the gap between germline ends came to 10 bases.

The gene calls are TRBV10-3 and TRBJ1-1; D possibly corresponds to TRBD1 (6 bases). The CDR3 runs 11 residues. Germline values: CDR1 ENHRY, CDR2 SYGVKD. Trimming left V 6 bases short and J 7 bases short, with 9 bases between. As DNA, the CDR3 is TGTGCCATCAGGGGGGACAATGAAGCTTTCTTT. Residues: CAIRGDNEAFF.

Regarding this clone: The DNA is omitted, as the CDR3 cannot be located on it reliably, and the CDR3 follows TCRdb's listing. This rearrangement joins TRBV2 to TRBJ2-7. CDR1 and CDR2 (germline): SNHLY, FYNNEI. The CDR3 totals 14 residues, both ends included. This chain's CDR3 is CASSDGQYFGEQYF.

The chain carries TRBV2 and TRBJ1-5; 7 bases are shared with TRBD1. This CDR3 region has 15 residues. Trimming took 6 bases from V and 6 from J; bases not matched to a gene: 11. CDR1 is SNHLY, CDR2 FYNNEI, per germline. The CDR3 region is CASSGGRGPSQPQHF. The CDR3 coding sequence is TGTGCCAGCAGCGGGGGTAGGGGGCCGAGTCAGCCCCAGCATTTT.

This clone was observed a single time. This chain joins TRBV5-4 and TRBJ1-3; 7 nucleotides align to TRBD1. V lost 2 bases to trimming and J lost 2 bases; unmatched junction nucleotides: 10. The CDR3 has 17 amino acids. Germline V lookup: CDR1 SGHNT, CDR2 YYREEE (reference sequence). The CDR3 region is CASSLDGTDDPGNTIYF. The CDR3 DNA sequence: TGTGCCAGCAGCTTAGACGGGACAGATGATCCTGGAAACACCATATATTTT.

The V gene is TRBV19, the J gene TRBJ2-1; 9 bases match TRBD2. The CDR3 contains 15 residues. V trimming: 5 bases; J trimming: 7 bases; junction bases outside the gene matches: 9. The germline CDR1 and CDR2 sequences are LNHDA and SQIVND (reference sequence). Written as DNA, the CDR3 is TGTGCCAGTAGTGCTATCCTAGCGGGGTGGAATGAGCAGTTCTTC. This gives the protein CASSAILAGWNEQFF. Supplemented by reference TRBV19 and TRBJ2-1, the full variable domain reads DGGITQSPKYLFRKEGQNVTLSCEQNLNHDAMYWYRQDPGQGLRLIYYSQIVNDFQKGDIAEGYSVSREKKESFPLTVTSAQKNPTAFYLCASSAILAGWNEQFFGPGTRLTVL.

The V gene is TRBV27, the J gene TRBJ2-7; TRBD1 matches 7 bases. The V segment lost 5 bases and the J segment 3 bases; nucleotides outside the gene matches: 7. This CDR3 region has 14 residues. Germline V gene lookup returns CDR1 MNHEY and CDR2 SMNVEV (reference sequence). CDR3 coding DNA: TGTGCCAGCAGTCGGTGGACAGGACACTACGAGCAGTACTTC. Protein product: CASSRWTGHYEQYF.

This chain joins TRBV4-3 and TRBJ1-6; D is undetermined. The CDR3 loop spans 17 amino acids. V was trimmed by 3 bases and J by 9 bases, leaving 21 bases between them. Per the germline V gene, CDR1 is LGHNA and CDR2 is YSLEER. CDR3 protein: CASSHYTEAIRSSPLHF. As DNA, the CDR3 is TGCGCCAGCAGCCATTACACCGAGGCGATTCGGAGTTCACCCCTCCACTTT.

This clone occurred a few times. The J gene is TRBJ1-1, the V gene TRBV5-4, with D hard to call. The V and J ends lost 2 bases and 3 bases respectively, with 8 bases between them. This CDR3 is 13 amino acids long. From germline, CDR1 is SGHNT and CDR2 YYREEE (reference sequence). CDR3 loop: CASSFPDYTEAFF. CDR3 nucleotide sequence: TGTGCCAGCAGCTTCCCCGACTACACTGAAGCTTTCTTT.

The chain combines TRBV5-1 with TRBJ2-1, with D maybe TRBD2 (6 bases). CDR1 is SGHRS and CDR2 is YFSETQ in the germline V gene. Trimming pared 5 bases from V and 3 bases from J, leaving 12 bases between. The length of the CDR3 is 14 residues. For the CDR3, the DNA is TGCGCCAGCAGTCCCGGGACTGGCTACAATGAGCAGTTCTTC. As protein: CASSPGTGYNEQFF.

The J gene is TRBJ2-3, the V gene TRBV29-1, with D perhaps assigned TRBD1 or TRBD2 (5 bases each). Looked up from germline, CDR1 is SQVTM and CDR2 is ANQGSEA. Trimming left V 0 bases short and J 0 bases short, with 10 bases between. The CDR3 contains 15 residues. CDR3 coding DNA: TGCAGCGTTGAAGAAACCGGGGACAGCACAGATACGCAGTATTTT. This translates into CSVEETGDSTDTQYF.

In nucleotides, the CDR3 is TGTGCCAGTAGTATTTCAGGGGGCCGCGGCAATCAGCCCCAGCATTTT. Residues: CASSISGGRGNQPQHF. The rearrangement uses TRBV19 and TRBJ1-5, with 8 bases identical to TRBD1. The CDR3 spans 16 residues. Germline V CDR1 and CDR2: LNHDA, SQIVND (reference sequence). V was clipped by 3 bases and J by 2 bases; unmatched bases: 6.

The J gene is TRBJ2-2, the V gene TRBV28; 16 bases line up with TRBD2. The V and J ends lost 10 bases and 8 bases, in that order; junction bases with no gene match: 13. Germline assignment: CDR1 MDHEN and CDR2 SYDVKM. The CDR3 runs to 17 residues. The CDR3 DNA follows: TGTGCCACTAACGCGGGACTAGCGGGAGGGCCCTCGGGGGAGCTGTTTTTT. It encodes CATNAGLAGGPSGELFF. Looking up the rest from reference TRBV28 and TRBJ2-2 gives the full variable domain: DVKVTQSSRYLVKRTGEKVFLECVQDMDHENMFWYRQDPGLGLRLIYFSYDVKMKEKGDIPEGYSVSREKKERFSLILESASTNQTSMYLCATNAGLAGGPSGELFFGEGSRLTVL.

This clone was seen a few times. The chain employs TRBV6-5 and TRBJ2-7; D not resolved. V gave up 8 bases and J gave up 3 bases, with 14 bases separating them. This CDR3 has 13 residues. The germline CDR1 and CDR2 sequences are MNHEY and SVGAGI. CDR3 sequence reads: CASAARRHYEQYF. The CDR3 DNA follows: TGTGCCAGCGCGGCGCGTCGGCACTACGAGCAGTACTTC.

The chain carries TRBV4-1 and TRBJ2-7; D is possibly TRBD2 (6 bases). The CDR3 consists of 17 residues. V dropped 3 bases and J dropped 0 bases, with 18 bases sitting between them. Germline V gene sequence: CDR1 MGHRA, CDR2 YSYEKL. The CDR3: CASSQGRGRGSSYEQYF. The CDR3 DNA sequence: TGCGCCAGCAGCCAGGGCCGTGGGCGGGGCAGCTCCTACGAGCAGTACTTC.

The table lists this clone with a count of one. This chain connects TRBV28 to TRBJ1-1; a possible D gene is TRBD1 (6 bases). Germline CDR1 MDHEN, CDR2 SYDVKM. The CDR3 runs to 15 residues. Trimming took off 3 bases at V and 0 bases at J, with 11 bases between the two ends. This chain's CDR3 is CASSFRGAVNTEAFF. CDR3 nucleotides: TGTGCCAGCAGTTTCCGGGGGGCCGTGAACACTGAAGCTTTCTTT.

V is TRBV6-1 and J is TRBJ1-2, with D perhaps matching TRBD1 (5 bases). Germline CDR1 reads MNHNS; CDR2 reads SASEGT. Trimming left V 8 bases short and J 4 bases short, with 20 bases between. The CDR3 is 15 residues long. CDR3 region: CASREAQGAVYGYTF. In DNA, the CDR3 is TGTGCCAGCCGAGAGGCACAAGGGGCCGTCTATGGCTACACCTTC.

This rearrangement joins TRBV7-8 to TRBJ2-2; 8 nucleotides align to TRBD1. Germline V gene sequence: CDR1 SGHVS, CDR2 FQNEAQ. The CDR3 contains 17 residues. The junction had 11 bases not matched to a gene; V was cut back by 2 bases and J by 6 bases. For the CDR3, the DNA is TGTGCCAGCAGCTTAAGAGGCGGACAGGGATCATCCGGGGAGCTGTTTTTT. This codes for CASSLRGGQGSSGELFF.

The V and J genes are TRBV7-9 and TRBJ1-1; no definite D call. The ends were cut back, 7 bases at V and 8 bases at J, with 5 bases in the middle. This CDR3 is built from 9 residues. Germline V gives CDR1 SEHNR, CDR2 FQNEAQ (reference sequence). The CDR3 sequence: CASNPEAFF. As DNA, the CDR3 is TGTGCCAGCAACCCGGAAGCTTTCTTT.

The V call is TRBV7-6, the J call TRBJ2-3; TRBD2 is a possible D gene (7 bases). CDR1 is SGHVS, CDR2 FNYEAQ, per germline. V dropped 8 bases and J dropped 1 base, with 19 bases sitting between them. CDR3 length equals 16 residues. The CDR3 DNA sequence: TGTGCCAGCGGGGGGGGCGAGGGGCACGGCACAGATACGCAGTATTTT. The encoded protein is CASGGGEGHGTDTQYF.

The chain couples TRBV27 to TRBJ1-5, with 7 bases identical to TRBD1. J gave up 7 bases and V 3 bases, and 6 bases lay outside the gene matches. CDR1 MNHEY and CDR2 SMNVEV come from the germline V gene (reference sequence). The CDR3 has 14 amino acids. The CDR3 spells CASSFDRAGQPQHF. DNA for the CDR3: TGTGCCAGCAGTTTCGACAGGGCGGGACAGCCCCAGCATTTT.

The sample holds a few counts of this clone. This chain joins TRBV10-3 and TRBJ2-1; 8 bases line up with TRBD2. The CDR3 length is 17 residues. V lost 2 bases to trimming and J lost 4 bases; unmatched junction nucleotides: 10. CDR1 and CDR2 from the germline V gene are ENHRY and SYGVKD. The CDR3 here is CAISEAGAVAGYNEQFF. CDR3 nucleotides: TGTGCCATCAGTGAGGCTGGTGCGGTAGCGGGATACAATGAGCAGTTCTTC.

The chain combines TRBV19 with TRBJ1-4; no reliable D call. Between the trimmed V and J ends, which lost 5 bases and 2 bases, there was a span of 9 bases. Germline loops: CDR1 LNHDA, CDR2 SQIVND (reference sequence). The CDR3 is 14 amino acids. CDR3 nucleotide sequence: TGTGCCAGTAGTCCTCCGGGGACTAATGAAAAACTGTTTTTT. Translating gives CASSPPGTNEKLFF.

The chain is built from TRBV6-5 and TRBJ2-7, with D maybe TRBD2 (5 bases). Germline V gene sequence: CDR1 MNHEY, CDR2 SVGAGI. The CDR3 covers 14 residues. Trimming removed 4 bases from V and 1 base from J, with 11 bases in between. The CDR3 region has the DNA TGTGCCAGCAGTTTACGGACTCATTCCTACGAGCAGTACTTC. Its translation is CASSLRTHSYEQYF.

As DNA, the CDR3 is TGTGCCAGCATGGGGGGCTCCTACAATGAGCAGTTCTTC. This gives the protein CASMGGSYNEQFF. The chain has TRBV25-1 and TRBJ2-1, with a possible D match to TRBD2 (6 bases). With 7 bases removed from V and 0 bases from J, the gap between germline ends came to 7 bases. Germline V gene sequence: CDR1 MGHDK, CDR2 SYGVNS. CDR3 length: 13 amino acids.

In this sample, this clone turned up a few times. The chain links TRBV27 to TRBJ2-7, with TRBD2 matching 8 bases. J gave up 7 bases and V 5 bases, and 13 bases lay outside the gene matches. Germline loops: CDR1 MNHEY, CDR2 SMNVEV (reference sequence). The CDR3 is 15 amino acids. The CDR3 DNA reads TGTGCCAGCAGTAGACTAGCGCCCCAGGAGAGGGAGCAGTACTTC. Its protein is CASSRLAPQEREQYF.

The count of this clone is one. The chain has TRBV19 and TRBJ2-5, with 7 bases aligning to TRBD2. CDR3 size: 15 residues. Trimming took 5 bases from V and 5 from J; bases not matched to a gene: 11. Germline V gene sequence: CDR1 LNHDA, CDR2 SQIVND (reference sequence). CDR3 in amino acids: CASSARSTSRETQYF. CDR3 DNA sequence: TGTGCCAGTAGTGCCCGGTCGACTAGCAGGGAGACCCAGTACTTC.

This clone was seen only a few times. V gene TRBV7-2 combines with J gene TRBJ1-2; TRBD1 matches at 7 bases. The CDR3 has 15 residues. The J segment lost 4 bases and the V segment lost 5 bases, leaving 10 bases of the junction unmatched. In germline, CDR1 is SGHTA, CDR2 FQGNSA. In DNA, the CDR3 is TGTGCCAGCAGCCCCCGGGACAGCGTGGCCTATGGCTACACCTTC. Its translation is CASSPRDSVAYGYTF.

This clone was recorded only once. The rearrangement uses TRBV7-6 and TRBJ1-1; the match to TRBD1 covers 8 bases. Germline V gene sequence: CDR1 SGHVS, CDR2 FNYEAQ. The CDR3 has 14 residues. The J segment lost 2 bases and the V segment lost 7 bases, leaving 6 bases of the junction unmatched. DNA of the CDR3: TGTGCCAGCACCTTTGGGACAGGTAACACTGAAGCTTTCTTT. Translating gives CASTFGTGNTEAFF.